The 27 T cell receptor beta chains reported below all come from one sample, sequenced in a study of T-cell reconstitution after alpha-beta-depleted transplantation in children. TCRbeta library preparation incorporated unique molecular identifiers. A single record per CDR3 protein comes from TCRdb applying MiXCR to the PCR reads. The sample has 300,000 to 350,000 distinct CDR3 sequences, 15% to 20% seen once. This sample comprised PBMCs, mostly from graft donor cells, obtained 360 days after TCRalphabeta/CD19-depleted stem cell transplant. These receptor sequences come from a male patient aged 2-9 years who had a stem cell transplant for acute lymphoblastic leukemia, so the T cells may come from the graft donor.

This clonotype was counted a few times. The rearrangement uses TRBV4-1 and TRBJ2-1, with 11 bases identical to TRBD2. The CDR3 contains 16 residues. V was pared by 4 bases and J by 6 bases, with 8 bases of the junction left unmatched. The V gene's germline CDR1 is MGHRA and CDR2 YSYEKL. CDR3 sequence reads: CASSRLGLAVANEQFF. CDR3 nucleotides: TGCGCCAGCAGCCGATTGGGACTAGCGGTCGCCAATGAGCAGTTCTTC.

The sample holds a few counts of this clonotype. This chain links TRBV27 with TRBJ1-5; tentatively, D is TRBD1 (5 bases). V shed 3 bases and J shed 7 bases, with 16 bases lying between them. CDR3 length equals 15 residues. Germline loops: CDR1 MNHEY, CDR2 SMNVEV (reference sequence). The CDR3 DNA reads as TGTGCCAGCAGTTTGGGCCTTGGGACTGGGCAGCCCCAGCATTTT. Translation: CASSLGLGTGQPQHF.

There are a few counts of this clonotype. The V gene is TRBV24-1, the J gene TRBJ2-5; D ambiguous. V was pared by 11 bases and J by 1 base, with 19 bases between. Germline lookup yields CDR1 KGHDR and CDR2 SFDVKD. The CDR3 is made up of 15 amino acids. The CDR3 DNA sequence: TGTGCCAAGCCACAAGATGGCGGAGTCCAAGAGACCCAGTACTTC. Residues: CAKPQDGGVQETQYF.

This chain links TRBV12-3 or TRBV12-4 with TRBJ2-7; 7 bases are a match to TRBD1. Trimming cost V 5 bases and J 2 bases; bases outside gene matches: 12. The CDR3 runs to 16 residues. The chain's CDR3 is CASSRDSRLLPYEQYF. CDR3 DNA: TGTGCCAGCAGTCGGGACAGCAGACTACTTCCCTACGAGCAGTACTTC.

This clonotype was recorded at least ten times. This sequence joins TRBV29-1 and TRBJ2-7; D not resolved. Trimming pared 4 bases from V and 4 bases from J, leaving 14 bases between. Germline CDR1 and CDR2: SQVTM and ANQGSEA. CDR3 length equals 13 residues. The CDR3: CSVVVFGSYEQYF. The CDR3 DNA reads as TGCAGCGTTGTAGTATTCGGTTCGTACGAGCAGTACTTC.

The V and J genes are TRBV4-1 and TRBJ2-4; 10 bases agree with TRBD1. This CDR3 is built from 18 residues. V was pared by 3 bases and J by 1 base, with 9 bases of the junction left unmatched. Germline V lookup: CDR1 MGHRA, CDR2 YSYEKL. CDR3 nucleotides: TGCGCCAGCAGCCAGTCCATCGGACAGGGGGGGGCCAAAAACATTCAGTACTTC. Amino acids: CASSQSIGQGGAKNIQYF.

The CDR3 sequence: CAIRRTSSSHEQYF. The CDR3 DNA follows: TGTGCCATCAGAAGGACTAGCTCTAGCCACGAGCAGTACTTC. The chain links TRBV10-3 to TRBJ2-7; 8 nucleotides agree with TRBD2. Germline V CDR1 and CDR2: ENHRY, SYGVKD. With 6 bases clipped from V and 5 bases from J, the junction kept 9 bases outside the gene matches. This CDR3 contains 14 residues.

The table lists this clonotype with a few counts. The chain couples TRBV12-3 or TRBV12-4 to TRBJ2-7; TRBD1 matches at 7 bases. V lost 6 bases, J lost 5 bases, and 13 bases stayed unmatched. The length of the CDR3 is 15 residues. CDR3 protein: CASSTLSYRGHEQYF. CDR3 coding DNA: TGTGCCAGCAGCACATTGTCCTACAGGGGTCACGAGCAGTACTTC.

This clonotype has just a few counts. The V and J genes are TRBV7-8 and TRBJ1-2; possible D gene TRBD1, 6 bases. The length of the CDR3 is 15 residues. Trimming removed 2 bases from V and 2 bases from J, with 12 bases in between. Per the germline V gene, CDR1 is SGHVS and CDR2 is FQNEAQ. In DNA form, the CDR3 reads TGTGCCAGCAGCTTATACAGGGAGGTCAACTATGGCTACACCTTC. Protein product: CASSLYREVNYGYTF.

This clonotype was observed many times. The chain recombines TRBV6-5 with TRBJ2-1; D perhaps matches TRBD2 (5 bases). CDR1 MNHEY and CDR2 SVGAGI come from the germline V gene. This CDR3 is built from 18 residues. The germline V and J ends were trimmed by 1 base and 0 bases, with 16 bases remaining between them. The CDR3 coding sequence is TGTGCCAGCAGTTACTTTCGAGGGCCCGCTAGCTCCTACAATGAGCAGTTCTTC. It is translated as CASSYFRGPASSYNEQFF.

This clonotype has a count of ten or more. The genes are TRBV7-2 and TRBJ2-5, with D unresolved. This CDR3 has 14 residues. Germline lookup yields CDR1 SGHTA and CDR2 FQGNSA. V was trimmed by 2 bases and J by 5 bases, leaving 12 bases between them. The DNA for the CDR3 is TGTGCCAGCAGCTTACGGCTCCTGGGGGAGACCCAGTACTTC. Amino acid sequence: CASSLRLLGETQYF.

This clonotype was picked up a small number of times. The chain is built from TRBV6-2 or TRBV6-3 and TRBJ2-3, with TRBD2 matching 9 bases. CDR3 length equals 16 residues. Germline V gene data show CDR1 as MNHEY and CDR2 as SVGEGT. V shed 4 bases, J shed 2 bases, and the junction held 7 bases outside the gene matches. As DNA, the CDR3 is TGTGCCAGCAGTTCAGACAGCGGGAGGTTCACAGATACGCAGTATTTT. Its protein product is CASSSDSGRFTDTQYF.

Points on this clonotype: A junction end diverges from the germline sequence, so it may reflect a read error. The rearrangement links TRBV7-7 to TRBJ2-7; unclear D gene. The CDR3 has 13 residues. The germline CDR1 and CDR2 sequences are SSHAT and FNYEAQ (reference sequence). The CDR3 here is CASSLRPGDEQYF. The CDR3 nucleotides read TGTGCTAGCAGCTTAAGGCCTGGGGACGAGCAGTACTTC.

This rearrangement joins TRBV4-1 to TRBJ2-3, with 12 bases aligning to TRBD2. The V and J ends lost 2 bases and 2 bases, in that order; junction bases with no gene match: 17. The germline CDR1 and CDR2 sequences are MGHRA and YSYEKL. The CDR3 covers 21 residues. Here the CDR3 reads CASSQPADRLAGGPVTDTQYF. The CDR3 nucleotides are TGCGCCAGCAGCCAACCGGCTGATCGTCTAGCGGGAGGGCCCGTCACAGATACGCAGTATTTT.

The CDR3 DNA reads as TGTGCCAGCAGCCGTCGAAGTCTGCGGGCGAATATTAATGAGCAGTTCTTC. Encoded protein: CASSRRSLRANINEQFF. The chain links TRBV5-8 to TRBJ2-1; D possibly corresponds to TRBD2 (5 bases). CDR3 size: 17 residues. The germline gives CDR1 SGHTS, CDR2 YDEGEE. V gave up 4 bases and J gave up 7 bases, with 24 bases separating them.

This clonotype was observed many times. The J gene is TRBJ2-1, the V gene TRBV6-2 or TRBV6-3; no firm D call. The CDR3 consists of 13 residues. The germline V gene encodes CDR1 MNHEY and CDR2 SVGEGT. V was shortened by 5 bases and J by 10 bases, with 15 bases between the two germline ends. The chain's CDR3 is CASSPGLVGEQFF. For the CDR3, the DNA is TGTGCCAGCAGTCCCGGCCTCGTCGGCGAGCAGTTCTTC.

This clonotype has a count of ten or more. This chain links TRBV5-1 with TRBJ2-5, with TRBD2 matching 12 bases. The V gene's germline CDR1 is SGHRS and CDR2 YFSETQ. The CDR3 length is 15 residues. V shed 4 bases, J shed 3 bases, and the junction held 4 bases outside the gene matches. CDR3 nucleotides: TGCGCCAGCAGCGCCGGACTAGCGGGAAAAGAGACCCAGTACTTC. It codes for CASSAGLAGKETQYF.

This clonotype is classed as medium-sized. The CDR3 loop is CASSQGWTTSLNEQFF. In DNA, the CDR3 is TGCGCCAGCAGCCAAGGTTGGACGACCAGCCTCAATGAGCAGTTCTTC. The chain couples TRBV4-3 to TRBJ2-1; no clear D gene. Germline CDR1 reads LGHNA; CDR2 reads YSLEER. V lost 1 base and J 6 bases, leaving 16 bases between the germline ends. The CDR3 covers 16 residues.

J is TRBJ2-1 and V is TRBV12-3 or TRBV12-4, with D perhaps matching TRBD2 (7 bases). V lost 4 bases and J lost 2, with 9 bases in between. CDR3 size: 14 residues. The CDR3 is CASSWRGPYNEQFF. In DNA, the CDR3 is TGTGCCAGCAGTTGGCGGGGGCCCTACAATGAGCAGTTCTTC.

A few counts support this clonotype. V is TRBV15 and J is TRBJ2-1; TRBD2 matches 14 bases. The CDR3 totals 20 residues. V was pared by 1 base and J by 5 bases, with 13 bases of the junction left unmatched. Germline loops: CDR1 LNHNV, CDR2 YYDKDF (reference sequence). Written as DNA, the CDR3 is TGTGCCACCAGCAGAGCTCGGGGACTAGCGGGAGTAAACGGGGACAATGAGCAGTTCTTC. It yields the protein CATSRARGLAGVNGDNEQFF.

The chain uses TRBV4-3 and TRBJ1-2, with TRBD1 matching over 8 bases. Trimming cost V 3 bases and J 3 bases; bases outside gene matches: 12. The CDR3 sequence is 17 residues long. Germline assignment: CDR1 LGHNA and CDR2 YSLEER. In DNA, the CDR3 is TGCGCCAGCAGCCATTCAGGGGGCGCGAAGTCCTACTATGGCTACACCTTC. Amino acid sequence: CASSHSGGAKSYYGYTF.

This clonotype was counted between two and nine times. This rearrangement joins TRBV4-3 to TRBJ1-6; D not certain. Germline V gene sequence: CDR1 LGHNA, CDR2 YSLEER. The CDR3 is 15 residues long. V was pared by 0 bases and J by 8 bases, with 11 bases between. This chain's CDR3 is CASSQDHVTDSPLHF. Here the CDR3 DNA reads TGCGCCAGCAGCCAAGATCATGTTACCGATTCACCCCTCCACTTT.

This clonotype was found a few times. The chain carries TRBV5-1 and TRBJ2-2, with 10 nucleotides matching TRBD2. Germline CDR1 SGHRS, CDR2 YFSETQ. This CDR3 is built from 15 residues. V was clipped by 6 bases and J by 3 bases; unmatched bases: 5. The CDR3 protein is CASTLAGVHTGELFF. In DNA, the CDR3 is TGCGCCAGCACTCTAGCGGGAGTGCACACCGGGGAGCTGTTTTTT.

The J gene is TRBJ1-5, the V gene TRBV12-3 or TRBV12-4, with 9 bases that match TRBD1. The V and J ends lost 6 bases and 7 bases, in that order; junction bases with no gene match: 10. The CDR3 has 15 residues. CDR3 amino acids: CASRRKTGGGQPQHF. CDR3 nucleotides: TGTGCCAGCAGACGAAAAACAGGGGGCGGACAGCCCCAGCATTTT.

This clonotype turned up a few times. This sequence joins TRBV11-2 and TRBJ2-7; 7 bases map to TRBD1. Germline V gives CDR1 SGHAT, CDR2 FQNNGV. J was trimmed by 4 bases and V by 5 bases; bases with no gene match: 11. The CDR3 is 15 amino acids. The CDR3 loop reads CASSPGGLGAYEQYF. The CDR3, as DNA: TGTGCCAGCAGCCCAGGGGGATTGGGTGCGTACGAGCAGTACTTC.

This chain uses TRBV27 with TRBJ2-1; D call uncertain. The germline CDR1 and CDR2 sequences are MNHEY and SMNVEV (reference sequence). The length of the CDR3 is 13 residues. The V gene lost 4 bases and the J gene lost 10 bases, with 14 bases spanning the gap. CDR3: CASSSSFVREQFF. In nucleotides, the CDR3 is TGTGCCAGCAGTTCTTCTTTTGTGCGGGAGCAGTTCTTC.

The CDR3: CASKFGTGPYEQYF. CDR3 in DNA: TGCGCCAGCAAGTTTGGGACAGGACCCTACGAGCAGTACTTC. The chain carries TRBV5-1 and TRBJ2-7; 8 bases are a match to TRBD1. With V trimmed by 6 bases and J by 2 bases, 7 bases remained unmatched. This CDR3 region has 14 residues. Germline CDR1 reads SGHRS; CDR2 reads YFSETQ. The full variable domain, completed using reference TRBV5-1 and TRBJ2-7, is KAGVTQTPRYLIKTRGQQVTLSCSPISGHRSVSWYQQTPGQGLQFLFEYFSETQRNKGNFPGRFSGRQFSNSRSEMNVSTLELGDSALYLCASKFGTGPYEQYFGPGTRLTVT.